The source of this TCR beta chain is a study of patients and donors after allogeneic stem cell transplantation. This clonotype was detected a few times. V was pared by 5 bases and J by 7 bases, with 15 bases between. Germline loops: CDR1 DFQATT, CDR2 SNEGSKA (reference sequence). The CDR3 sequence is 14 residues long. Via MiXCR, TCRdb re-called the RT-PCR reads, giving one row per CDR3 protein. Of about 400,000 distinct CDR3 sequences listed, 16% are singletons. The sample was blood, either unsorted or a sorted T cell fraction (not recorded which). This chain links TRBV20-1 with TRBJ1-6; TRBD1 is a possible D gene (5 bases). The TCR comes from a human donor who was either an allogeneic HSCT recipient or a stem cell or donor lymphocyte infusion donor (not recorded which). It is not recorded whose cells these are; they may come from a transplant donor. The CDR3 spells CSAVSRARNSPLHF. The CDR3 region has the DNA TGCAGTGCTGTTAGCAGGGCACGGAATTCACCCCTCCACTTT.